These T cell receptor beta chains were read from a single sample in a study of blood T cell repertoires in COVID-19. Clones were read by immunoSEQ multiplex PCR, and TCRdb kept only the in-frame ones, dropping some. The sample shows more than 250,000 clones, approximately 84% of them seen only once. The source material was peripheral blood. The receptors were gathered from a woman aged 25 to 39 who had recovered from COVID-19. The CDR3 runs from the conserved cysteine through the conserved F or W. A D gene is named only where the DNA matches it firmly. Where a row states a size, it is once, few, many or the class of an expanded clone; other rows omit it.

>TRBJ1-2|-|13|-|TRBV30
TGTGCCTGGAGTGTTCAGGGCGGCTATGGCTACACCTTC
CAWSVQGGYGYTF
>TRBJ2-2|TRBD2|17|-|TRBV6-2/TRBV6-3
TGTGCCAGCAGTTACGCTAGCGGGAGCGTCGGCACCGGGGAGCTGTTTTTT
CASSYASGSVGTGELFF
>TRBJ2-1|TRBD2|14|-|TRBV19
TGTGCCAGTAGTATGCGGGGGTCCTACAATGAGCAGTTCTTC
CASSMRGSYNEQFF
>TRBJ1-1|TRBD1|12|-|TRBV7-9
TGTGCCAGCAGACAGGGGGAGGGGTTGGCTTTCTTT
CASRQGEGLAFF
>TRBJ1-4|TRBD1|14|-|TRBV28
TGTGCCAGCAGTGAAACAGGGGGCGAGGAAAAACTGTTTTTT
CASSETGGEEKLFF
>TRBJ1-4|TRBD1|12|-|TRBV2
TGTGCCACACAGGGGATTAATGAAAAACTGTTTTTT
CATQGINEKLFF
>TRBJ2-1|TRBD1|15|once|TRBV9
TGTGCCAGCAGCCCACGGACAGGCATGGGCCATGAGCAGTTCTTC
CASSPRTGMGHEQFF
>TRBJ1-6|-|15|-|TRBV5-1
TGCGCCAGCAGCTTGGAACCGGGAGGGCATTCACCCCTCCACTTT
CASSLEPGGHSPLHF
>TRBJ2-3|TRBD2|16|-|TRBV9
TGTGCCAGCAGCGTAGACGCGGGGGGGTTCACAGATACGCAGTATTTT
CASSVDAGGFTDTQYF
>TRBJ1-4|-|11|once|TRBV28
TGTGCCAGCAGTTCGCTAGAAAAACTGTTTTTT
CASSSLEKLFF
>TRBJ2-3|-|15|-|TRBV18
TGTGCCAGCTCACCACCGGCGGAAAGCACAGATACGCAGTATTTT
CASSPPAESTDTQYF
>TRBJ2-1|TRBD1|15|-|TRBV7-8
TGTGCCAGCAGTTCCCGGGACAGGGTTCCCAATGAGCAGTTCTTC
CASSSRDRVPNEQFF
>TRBJ2-2|TRBD2|21|-|TRBV9
TGTGCCAGCAGCGCCTTAGTAGGGGAAAGCGGGAGAGAAGGGCGCACCGGGGAGCTGTTTTTT
CASSALVGESGREGRTGELFF
>TRBJ1-5|-|17|few|TRBV21-1
TGTGCCAGCAGCACCGACAGGTCTCCAGCACCGAATCAGCCCCAGCATTTT
CASSTDRSPAPNQPQHF
>TRBJ2-2|-|16|-|TRBV19
TGTGCCAGTATCAATAAACCGGGACAAGACACCGGGGAGCTGTTTTTT
CASINKPGQDTGELFF
>TRBJ2-1|-|16|-|TRBV5-1
TGCGCCAGCAGCTTGCAGACGGGGGTTTCCTACAATGAGCAGTTCTTC
CASSLQTGVSYNEQFF
>TRBJ1-1|-|14|-|TRBV27
TGTGCCAGCAGTTTATTGGCCGTGAACACTGAAGCTTTCTTT
CASSLLAVNTEAFF
>TRBJ2-5|TRBD1|15|-|TRBV19
TGTGCCAGCCAACCCCGGGACAGGCCATGGGAGACCCAGTACTTC
CASQPRDRPWETQYF
>TRBJ2-7|-|16|-|TRBV11-2
TGTGCCAGCAGCTTAGACCCGGGTAGCGGAGACTACGAGCAGTACTTC
CASSLDPGSGDYEQYF
>TRBJ1-5|-|13|-|TRBV27
TGTGCCAGCTCGGGACATAGCAATCAGCCCCAGCATTTT
CASSGHSNQPQHF
>TRBJ1-1|TRBD1|19|-|TRBV7-6
TGTGCCAGCAGCTACACGGGTGGCTCGGGACAGGGGGGAGACACTGAAGCTTTCTTT
CASSYTGGSGQGGDTEAFF
>TRBJ2-7|-|12|-|TRBV21-1
TGTGCCAGCAGCAATCAGGTTAACGAGCAGTACTTC
CASSNQVNEQYF
>TRBJ2-1|TRBD1|15|-|TRBV2
TGTGCCAGCAGTGACATTGGACAGGGGTACAATGAGCAGTTCTTC
CASSDIGQGYNEQFF
>TRBJ1-2|-|16|-|TRBV11-2
TGTGCCAGCAGCTTAAATGCGAGAGGGTCTTCGGGCGGCTACACCTTC
CASSLNARGSSGGYTF
>TRBJ2-1|TRBD2|16|-|TRBV4-1
TGCGCCAGCAGCCAAGATGGTAGCGGGAGGTCAGATGAGCAGTTCTTC
CASSQDGSGRSDEQFF
>TRBJ2-5|TRBD1|18|-|TRBV5-1
TGCGCCAGCAGCTTGACCACCCGAGCGACAGGGGGCCAAGAGACCCAGTACTTC
CASSLTTRATGGQETQYF
>TRBJ2-1|TRBD2|16|-|TRBV19
TGTGCCAGTAGTATCCAAGGACTAGGCTCCTACAATGAGCAGTTCTTC
CASSIQGLGSYNEQFF
>TRBJ2-7|-|11|once|TRBV3-1/TRBV3-2
TGTGCCAGCAGCTCCTACGGGGAGCAGTACTTC
CASSSYGEQYF
>TRBJ2-3|TRBD2|14|-|TRBV18
TGTGCCAGCAAACTAGCGGCTATTTTGGATACGCAGTATTTT
CASKLAAILDTQYF
>TRBJ1-2|TRBD1|17|once|TRBV5-1
TGCGCCAGCAGCTTATCCGGGACAGGGGGGTATAACTATGGCTACACCTTC
CASSLSGTGGYNYGYTF
>TRBJ1-1|TRBD1|14|-|TRBV6-6
TGTGCCAGCAGTTTGGACAGGGGTTCGACTGAAGCTTTCTTT
CASSLDRGSTEAFF
>TRBJ2-5|-|16|-|TRBV6-1
TGTGCCAGCAGTGAATTAGTTCGCGGCGACGAAGAGACCCAGTACTTC
CASSELVRGDEETQYF